One and the same sample provided the 2 T cell receptor beta chains below, sequenced in a study of tumor-infiltrating lymphocytes in primary liver carcinoma. The study co-extracted DNA and RNA from around 20-30 mg of unsorted bulk tissue. The researchers produced TCR beta cDNA from around 0.5 ug total RNA with a constant-region primer. A slightly modified ARM-PCR protocol with three nested multiplex PCR rounds produced these TCR beta libraries. Primers for the first two PCR rounds were TRBV1-TRBV30 forward primers and a C-beta reverse primer (roughly 10 cycles per round). TCRdb passed the multiplex PCR reads through MiXCR, listing each CDR3 protein once. The sample lists tens of thousands of distinct CDR3 sequences; 71% were seen once. The sequencing input was liver tumor tissue from sampling region 4. Indicated subset: tumor region T4, right-lateral pole. These receptors were taken from a man aged 40-49 years with primary liver carcinoma and hepatitis B virus infection.

Worth noting for this clonotype: The junction differs from germline at one of its ends, possibly a read error. This rearrangement joins TRBV6-5 to TRBJ2-7, with TRBD2 matching 7 bases. The CDR3 runs to 15 residues. Germline lookup yields CDR1 MNHEY and CDR2 SVGAGI. The CDR3 DNA sequence: TGTGTCAGCAGAAAAAAATCGGGAGGCTCCTACGAGCAGTACTTC. Its protein product is CVSRKKSGGSYEQYF.

As concerns this clonotype: The CDR3 does not end in the conserved phenylalanine or tryptophan, so this is likely a read error. The chain couples TRBV6-1 to TRBJ2-5; perhaps TRBD2 as D (6 bases). The V and J ends lost 7 bases and 1 base respectively, with 19 bases between them. The CDR3 runs 16 residues. In germline, CDR1 is MNHNS, CDR2 SASEGT. CDR3 DNA sequence: TGTGCCAGCATCTTTGGAGAGCGGGTCGGCCAAGAGACCCAGTACTAC. The encoded protein is CASIFGERVGQETQYY.